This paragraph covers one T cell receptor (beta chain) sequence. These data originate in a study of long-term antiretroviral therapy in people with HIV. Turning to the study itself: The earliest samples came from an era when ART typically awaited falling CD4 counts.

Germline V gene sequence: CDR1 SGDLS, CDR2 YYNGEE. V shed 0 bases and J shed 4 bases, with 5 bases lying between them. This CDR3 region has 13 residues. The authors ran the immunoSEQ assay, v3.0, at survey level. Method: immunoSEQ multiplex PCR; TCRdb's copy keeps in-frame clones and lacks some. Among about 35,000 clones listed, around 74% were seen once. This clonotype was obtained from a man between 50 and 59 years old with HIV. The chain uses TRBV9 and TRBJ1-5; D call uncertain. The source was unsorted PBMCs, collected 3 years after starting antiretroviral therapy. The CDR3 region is CASSVGPNQPQHF. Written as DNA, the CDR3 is TGTGCCAGCAGCGTAGGCCCGAATCAGCCCCAGCATTTT.